This entry concerns a single T cell receptor beta chain. The data stem from a study of blood T cell repertoires in COVID-19. About the research overall: There were acute and convalescent COVID-19 samples, and they came from the United States, Italy and Spain. PBMCs, B-cell-depleted T cells, or T cells provided the cDNA or gDNA that made up the material.

Participants, about 18 to 90 years old, spanned around 25 US areas. V dropped 1 base and J dropped 7 bases, with 8 bases sitting between them. The CDR3 spans 13 residues. Per germline, CDR1 MDHEN and CDR2 SYDVKM. Repertoires were generated with immunoSEQ multiplex PCR, while TCRdb's copy carries only in-frame clones and drops some. This table has about 250,000 clones, 87% appearing once. Sequenced sample: PBMCs or T cells enriched from blood (not recorded which). This sequence joins TRBV28 and TRBJ1-5, with no clear D. The TCR originated in a woman between 25 and 40 years old with acute COVID-19. The CDR3 region has the DNA TGTGCCAGCAGTTTATTGGGCCAGCAGCCCCAGCATTTT. Protein: CASSLLGQQPQHF.